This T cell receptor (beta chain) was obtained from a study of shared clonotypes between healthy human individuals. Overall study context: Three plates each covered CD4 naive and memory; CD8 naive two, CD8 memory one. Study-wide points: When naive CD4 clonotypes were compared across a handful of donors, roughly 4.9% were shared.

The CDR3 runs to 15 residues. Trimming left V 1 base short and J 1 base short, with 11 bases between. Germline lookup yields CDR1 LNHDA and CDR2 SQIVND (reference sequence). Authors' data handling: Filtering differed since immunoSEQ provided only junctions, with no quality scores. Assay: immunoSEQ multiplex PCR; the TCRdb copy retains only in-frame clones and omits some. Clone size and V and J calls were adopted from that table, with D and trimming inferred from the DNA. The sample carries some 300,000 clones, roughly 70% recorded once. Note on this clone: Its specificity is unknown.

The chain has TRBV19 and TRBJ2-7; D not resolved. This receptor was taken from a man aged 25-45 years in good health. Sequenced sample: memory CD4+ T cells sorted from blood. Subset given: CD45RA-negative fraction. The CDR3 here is CASSIAATRSYEQYF. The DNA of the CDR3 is TGTGCCAGTAGTATAGCCGCTACTCGATCCTACGAGCAGTACTTC. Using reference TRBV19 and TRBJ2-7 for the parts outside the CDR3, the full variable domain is DGGITQSPKYLFRKEGQNVTLSCEQNLNHDAMYWYRQDPGQGLRLIYYSQIVNDFQKGDIAEGYSVSREKKESFPLTVTSAQKNPTAFYLCASSIAATRSYEQYFGPGTRLTVT.